Shown below are 13 T cell receptor beta chains from a single sample sequenced in a study of blood T cell repertoires in COVID-19. The repertoire was sequenced with immunoSEQ multiplex PCR; TCRdb's copy has only in-frame clones and lacks some. The sample contains 250,000 to 350,000 clones, approximately 83% of which appear only once. Material: PBMCs or T cells enriched from blood (not recorded which). These receptors were obtained from a woman aged 25-40 years who had recovered from COVID-19.

With respect to this clone: Its ends do not fully match the called genes, so a read error is possible. The genes are TRBV30 and TRBJ1-1, with D unclear. Germline loops: CDR1 GTSNPN, CDR2 SVGIG (reference sequence). This CDR3 has 13 residues. This chain's CDR3 is CAWMDLENAEAFF. CDR3 DNA: TGTGCCTGGATGGACTTAGAGAACGCTGAAGCTTTCTTT.

The chain couples TRBV13 to TRBJ1-5, with D maybe TRBD1 (5 bases). The CDR3 runs 16 residues. V lost 5 bases, J lost 3 bases, and 17 bases lay in between. Germline CDR1 and CDR2: PRHDT and FYEKMQ (reference sequence). The CDR3 spells CASSPPKRQFNQPQHF. The DNA for the CDR3 is TGTGCCAGCAGCCCGCCCAAAAGACAGTTCAATCAGCCCCAGCATTTT.

V usage is TRBV6-5 and J usage is TRBJ1-1; TRBD1 might be the D (5 bases). The V end was cut by 8 bases, the J end by 1 base, with 11 bases between. This CDR3 contains 13 residues. The germline gives CDR1 MNHEY, CDR2 SVGAGI. The CDR3 DNA reads as TGTGCCAGCGGTAGGGGTTGGAACACTGAAGCTTTCTTT. Its protein product is CASGRGWNTEAFF.

The V call is TRBV7-9, the J call TRBJ2-7, with TRBD1 matching over 7 bases. V trimming: 5 bases; J trimming: 7 bases; junction bases outside the gene matches: 8. CDR1 is SEHNR and CDR2 is FQNEAQ in the germline V gene (reference sequence). The CDR3 contains 13 residues. CDR3 coding DNA: TGTGCCAGCAGCCCACAGGGGTACGGAGAGCAGTACTTC. The encoded protein is CASSPQGYGEQYF.

The genes are TRBV2 and TRBJ2-3; 11 positions agree with TRBD2. The V gene end was trimmed by 6 bases and the J gene end by 4 bases; junction bases not matched to a gene: 12. Germline CDR1 SNHLY, CDR2 FYNNEI. This CDR3 region has 17 residues. The CDR3 loop is CASRLLLAGGRADTQYF. The CDR3 nucleotides read TGTGCCAGCAGACTTCTTTTAGCGGGGGGGCGGGCAGATACGCAGTATTTT.

The chain couples TRBV5-1 to TRBJ1-5; D is perhaps TRBD1 (6 bases). The V end lost 7 bases, the J end lost 0 bases, and 14 bases lay between the germline ends. Germline V gene lookup returns CDR1 SGHRS and CDR2 YFSETQ. The length of the CDR3 is 15 residues. CDR3 protein: CASRPDRNSNQPQHF. The CDR3 DNA sequence: TGCGCCAGCCGACCGGACAGAAATAGCAATCAGCCCCAGCATTTT.

J is TRBJ2-4 and V is TRBV7-9, with TRBD2 matching 9 bases. With V trimmed by 1 base and J by 0 bases, 4 bases remained unmatched. The V gene's germline CDR1 is SEHNR and CDR2 FQNEAQ (reference sequence). The CDR3 spans 17 residues. This chain's CDR3 is CASSLVTSGLAKNIQYF. Written as DNA, the CDR3 is TGTGCCAGCAGCTTAGTGACTAGCGGACTAGCCAAAAACATTCAGTACTTC.

The chain combines TRBV5-4 with TRBJ1-1; D gene ambiguous. Trimming took off 2 bases at V and 3 bases at J, with 8 bases between the two ends. The germline gives CDR1 SGHNT, CDR2 YYREEE (reference sequence). The CDR3 is made up of 13 amino acids. This CDR3 is CASSFERDTEAFF. CDR3 in DNA: TGTGCCAGCAGCTTTGAGAGGGACACTGAAGCTTTCTTT.

In its sample, this clone was seen many times. The chain combines TRBV10-3 with TRBJ1-2; 10 bases line up with TRBD1. The CDR3 is 12 amino acids. Germline V gene data show CDR1 as ENHRY and CDR2 as SYGVKD. Germline trimming cut 8 bases from V and 6 bases from J; bases unmatched to any gene: 3. In nucleotides, the CDR3 is TGTGCCATCGGGGACAGGGGACATGGCTACACCTTC. As protein: CAIGDRGHGYTF.

The chain uses TRBV7-9 and TRBJ2-5; 12 bases are a match to TRBD2. The CDR3 runs 16 residues. Trimming cost V 5 bases and J 5 bases; bases outside gene matches: 9. The germline CDR1 and CDR2 sequences are SEHNR and FQNEAQ (reference sequence). CDR3 in amino acids: CASSTLLAGGVETQYF. The CDR3 bases are TGTGCCAGCAGCACCTTACTAGCGGGGGGCGTGGAGACCCAGTACTTC.

The chain combines TRBV13 with TRBJ2-7; TRBD2 matches 12 bases. This CDR3 has 16 amino acids. Unmatched junction bases numbered 9, after V lost 4 bases and J lost 5 bases. Looked up from germline, CDR1 is PRHDT and CDR2 is FYEKMQ (reference sequence). CDR3 nucleotide sequence: TGTGCCAGCAGCTCCCCTAGCGGGGGGGGAGTGAACGAGCAGTACTTC. This gives the protein CASSSPSGGGVNEQYF.

In its sample, this clone was seen once. The chain joins TRBV15 to TRBJ1-1, with D tentatively TRBD1 (6 bases). Between the trimmed V and J ends, which lost 3 bases and 4 bases, there was a span of 12 bases. This CDR3 spans 14 amino acids. Per germline, CDR1 LNHNV and CDR2 YYDKDF (reference sequence). The CDR3: CATSRGPGATEAFF. CDR3 in DNA: TGTGCCACCAGCAGGGGCCCAGGGGCCACTGAAGCTTTCTTT. The variable domain in full, with the rest retrieved from reference TRBV15 and TRBJ1-1, is DAMVIQNPRYQVTQFGKPVTLSCSQTLNHNVMYWYQQKSSQAPKLLFHYYDKDFNNEADTPDNFQSRRPNTSFCFLDIRSPGLGDTAMYLCATSRGPGATEAFFGQGTRLTVV.

The rearrangement links TRBV27 to TRBJ2-7; weak D call: TRBD1 (6 bases). This CDR3 is 15 amino acids long. The germline CDR1 and CDR2 sequences are MNHEY and SMNVEV (reference sequence). V lost 2 bases, J lost 2 bases, and 13 bases lay in between. CDR3 nucleotide sequence: TGTGCCAGCAGTTTAGAGGCAGGGGTCACCTACGAGCAGTACTTC. It codes for CASSLEAGVTYEQYF.